The T cell receptor (beta chain) described here comes from a study of T cell responses to AZD1222 COVID-19 vaccine. The CDR3 loop spans 13 amino acids. Germline assignment: CDR1 LNHNV and CDR2 YYDKDF (reference sequence). V was trimmed by 0 bases and J by 10 bases, leaving 7 bases between them. This clone has only one observation. Sequenced by immunoSEQ multiplex PCR; TCRdb stores in-frame clones only, minus some. The table includes 40,000 or so clones, over 80% detected once. The source was peripheral blood, collected 28 days after the second AZD1222 dose. J is TRBJ1-6 and V is TRBV15; unclear D gene. The sequence derives from an adult who received the AZD1222 COVID-19 vaccine. CDR3 in DNA: TGTGCCACCAGCAGAGATTTCCGGTCACCCCTCCACTTT. This encodes CATSRDFRSPLHF.